This TCR beta chain came from a study of blood T cell repertoires in COVID-19 (dated by TCRdb to about 2020). Turning to the overall study: The collaborator samples originated in the United States, Italy and Spain and spanned the acute and convalescent phases of COVID-19. Deeply sampled blood TCRbeta repertoires from subjects exposed to, actively infected with, or recovered from COVID-19 were included in the dataset. Samples were obtained from the ongoing ImmuneRACE study (first 160 participants) and from 1,254 subjects provided by 6 global collaborators. The repertoires were released in a freely available public database intended as a resource for research on the immune response to SARS-CoV-2. Where HLA class I and class II types were available, the types were taken from metadata supplied by the sample provider, not from assay-based typing. The prospective study material was composed of cDNA or gDNA derived from T cells, B-cell-depleted T cells, or PBMCs. A de-identified subject ID, COVID-19 status, age in years and sex were almost always included in the sample metadata.

The immunoSEQ Assay, a bias-controlled multiplex PCR, was used to amplify TCRbeta CDR3 regions from genomic DNA. The source study handled its data this way. Within the assay, amplification of reference gene primers was used to estimate how many nucleated cells each sample contained. To quantify the absolute abundance of each unique TCRbeta CDR3 rearrangement, sequence reads were collapsed and filtered. Productive Simpson clonality was computed per sample as the square root of Simpson's diversity index over productive rearrangements. Here the immuneACCESS table is served through TCRdb, limited to in-frame sequences with V and J called. Missing clones are a known gap in these copies; in checked studies unresolved V genes cover under half, and the rest lacks a known reason. That table gives V, J and clone size, and the DNA gave D and trimming. The sample records 100,000 to 150,000 clones, around 87% of which are singletons. The ten largest make up around 3.6% of the sample.

This clone was counted between two and nine times. It lacks a known antigen. No base-level quality is on record; no much larger clone is a single base apart. Findings and caveats that apply to the study as a whole: The quantity of clinical and demographic metadata differed by source and by participant and was supplied without curation.

Trimming removed 8 bases from V and 0 bases from J; the gene matches leave 8 bases unexplained. Reading from cysteine to phenylalanine, the CDR3 counts 16 amino acids. Just CDR3 DNA is preserved here, 48 bases in frame from base 1. In the germline V gene (reference sequence), CDR1 corresponds to LNHDA and CDR2 to SQIVND. Whole blood was collected in K2EDTA tubes by collaborating institutions according to the institutions' own protocols. For TCRbeta analysis, collaborator samples were shipped as frozen whole blood, as isolated PBMCs, or as DNA extracted from either sample type. This TCR came from a woman between 55 and 75 years old with acute or convalescent COVID-19. The sample comprised peripheral blood. This chain joins TRBV19 to TRBJ1-4; TRBD1 fits 8 bases in the junction. The DNA is TGTGCCAGTTCTCGACAGGGGAGGGCAACTAATGAAAAACTGTTTTTT. Its protein is CASSRQGRATNEKLFF.